The sequence of this TCR beta chain was determined in a study of T-cell memory formation after mild COVID-19 (dated by TCRdb to the early 2020s). About the study as a whole: TCR sequence clusters from the two donors were found to be largely donor specific. Two young, previously healthy adult volunteers made up the cohort, one male and one female. In two donors, T-cell clones that expanded and contracted after mild COVID-19 were followed by sequencing TCRalpha and TCRbeta repertoires longitudinally.

Comments on this clonotype: Its antigen is currently not known. No base quality values were provided; no much bigger clone lies one nucleotide off.

Sequencing relied on an Illumina NovaSeq 6000. Using 5'RACE with constant-segment primers, TCRalpha and TCRbeta cDNA libraries were constructed, with sample barcodes and unique molecular identifiers added in the process. Trizol reagent was used to extract RNA from every sample. Libraries were amplified in two PCR steps, with a second sample barcode and Illumina TruSeq adapters added in the second step. Libraries were sequenced on an Illumina NovaSeq with 2 x 150 bp paired-end reads. Per the authors' processing: Demultiplexing of reads and collapsing into UMI-guided consensus sequences were performed with migec v1.2.7. Using mixcr v2.1.11, UMI consensuses were aligned to TRA and TRB V and J templates and then assembled into clonotypes. Expanded or contracted clonotypes were those called significant by both edgeR and NoisET, with noise models trained on biological replicates. For edgeR calls, a false discovery rate-adjusted p below 0.01 and a log2 fold-change threshold of 1 were applied. As an exploratory analysis of dynamics, max-normalized trajectories of the 1000 most abundant clonotypes were examined by PCA with hierarchical clustering. Each responding clone was given a CD4 or CD8 phenotype based on the CD4+ and CD8+ repertoires, which had been sequenced separately. TCRdb trimmed public reads at Q25 via fastp, called clones via MiXCR and kept in-frame beta chains. One record per CDR3 amino acid sequence lists the most common genes and DNA. The V and J calls, along with clone size, are taken from TCRdb and not from the paper's own processing. The sample table lists about 390,000 distinct CDR3 sequences, roughly 15% of them with a count of one. Clones ranked in the top ten supply about 22% of the sample.

What the study reported, not specific to this receptor: From day 15 to 85, contracting clones showed balanced CD4/CD8 phenotypes, whereas a second wave of clones that expanded from day 15 to 37 leaned towards CD4+. Whether the second-wave clones peaking on day 37 were SARS-CoV-2 specific was not confirmed. Contracting CD4+ clones were found mainly in CM and EM memory subsets, while CD8+ clones were enriched in EMRA. The study included only a couple of mild cases, and larger cohorts that include severe cases with pre-infection samples were judged to be necessary. Some responding clones were detected in pre-infection memory, suggesting pre-existing cross-reactive memory T cells joined the SARS-CoV-2 response.

Ficoll-Paque density gradient centrifugation was the method used to isolate PBMCs. Sequenced: PBMCs or a T cell subset sorted from them (not recorded which). This clonotype was sampled from a man between 18 and 29 years old who had mild COVID-19 (a few samples of this study predate the infection). The sample titles of this study are shuffled in the database, so cell type and time point are left out; the donor was told from shared clones.

CDR3 loop: CASSYSIGASDSSSYNSPLHF. The DNA sequence is as follows: TGTGCCAGCAGTTACTCGATAGGGGCCTCGGACTCGAGCTCCTATAATTCACCCCTCCACTTT. Recombination joined TRBV6-5 with TRBJ1-6; a weak D assignment points to TRBD1 (5 bases agree). Reading from cysteine to phenylalanine, the CDR3 counts 21 amino acids. Only the CDR3 region is kept as DNA, spanning 63 bases read in frame from base 1. V and J lose 0 bases and 0 bases, and a span of 21 bases separates them. Via the germline V gene, CDR1 is MNHEY and CDR2 SVGAGI.